This TCR beta chain was sequenced during a study of shared clonotypes between healthy human individuals. Study-wide findings and caveats: The four-donor shared clonotypes exceeded non-shared clonotypes in generation probability, with non-shared ones scoring lower. The expectation was that sequencing depth would affect clonotype sharing among donors.

With respect to this clone: Its antigen is not identified.

The CDR3 loop spans 16 amino acids. Looked up from germline, CDR1 is MDHEN and CDR2 is SYDVKM. Trimming cost V 2 bases and J 4 bases; bases outside gene matches: 8. The DNA input per sorted-subset replicate PCR was 200 ng, corresponding to some 27,000 T cell genomes. The table came from immunoSEQ multiplex PCR; TCRdb's copy has only in-frame clones and leaves some out. The table records approximately 1,000,000 clones, about 72% of them present only once. The study separated CD4+ cells into CD45RA+ naive and CD45RA-negative memory subsets. The receptor comes from a man aged 18 to 35 in good health. Some clones in this sample may be carry-over from other donors' samples. The chain is built from TRBV28 and TRBJ2-7, with 10 bases that match TRBD1. The sample comprised memory CD4+ T cells from PBMCs. Subset noted: CD45RA-negative fraction. CDR3: CASSLLGGQGLYEQYF. The DNA of the CDR3 is TGTGCCAGCAGTTTACTAGGGGGACAGGGGTTGTACGAGCAGTACTTC. Variable domain in full (rest from reference TRBV28 and TRBJ2-7): DVKVTQSSRYLVKRTGEKVFLECVQDMDHENMFWYRQDPGLGLRLIYFSYDVKMKEKGDIPEGYSVSREKKERFSLILESASTNQTSMYLCASSLLGGQGLYEQYFGPGTRLTVT.